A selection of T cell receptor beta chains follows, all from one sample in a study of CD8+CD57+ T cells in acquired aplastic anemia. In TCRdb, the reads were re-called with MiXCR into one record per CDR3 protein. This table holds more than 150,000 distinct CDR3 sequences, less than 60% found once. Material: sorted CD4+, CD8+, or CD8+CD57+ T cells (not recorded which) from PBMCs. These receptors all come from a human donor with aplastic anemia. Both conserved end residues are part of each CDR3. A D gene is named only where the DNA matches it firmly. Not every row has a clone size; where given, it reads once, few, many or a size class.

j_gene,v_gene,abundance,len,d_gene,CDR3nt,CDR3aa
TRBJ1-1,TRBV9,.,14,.,TGTGCCAGCAGCGTAGCAGGGACGGGCACTGAAGCTTTCTTT,CASSVAGTGTEAFF
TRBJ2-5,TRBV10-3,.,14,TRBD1,TGTGCCATCAGTGATCCGGACAGGGCGGAGACCCAGTACTTC,CAISDPDRAETQYF
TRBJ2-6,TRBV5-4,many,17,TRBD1,TGTGCCAGCACCCCCGGGACAGGGACCTCTGGGGCCAACGTCCTGACTTTC,CASTPGTGTSGANVLTF
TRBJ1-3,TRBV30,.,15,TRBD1,TGTGCCTGGAGCGACAGGGCCTACTCTGGAAACACCATATATTTT,CAWSDRAYSGNTIYF
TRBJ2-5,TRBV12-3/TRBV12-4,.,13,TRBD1,TGTGCCAGCAGTCTTGACAGGGAAAAGACCCAGTACTTC,CASSLDREKTQYF
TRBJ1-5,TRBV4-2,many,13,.,TGTGCCAGCAGCCAACCGGGGAATCAGCCCCAGCATTTT,CASSQPGNQPQHF
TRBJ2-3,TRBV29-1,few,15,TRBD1,TGCAGCGTTAAAAGCCGACAGGGGGTCGTCAATGAGCAGTATTTT,CSVKSRQGVVNEQYF
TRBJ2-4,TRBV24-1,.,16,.,TGTGCCAGCGGTCGGTGGGGGAACAGTAACAAAAACATTCAGTACTTC,CASGRWGNSNKNIQYF
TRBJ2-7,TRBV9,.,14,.,TGTGCCAGCAGCGTAGACGGGGAGTCCTACGAGCAGTACTTC,CASSVDGESYEQYF
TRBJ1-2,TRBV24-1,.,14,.,TGTGCCACCAGTGATTATGGGCTTGACTATGGCTACACCTTC,CATSDYGLDYGYTF
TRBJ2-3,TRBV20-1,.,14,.,TGCAGTGCCCTCCGGGACACACTCACAGATACGCAGTATTTT,CSALRDTLTDTQYF
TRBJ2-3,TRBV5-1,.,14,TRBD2,TGCGCCAGCAGCTTGGTAGCGGGAGCGGATACGCAGTATTTT,CASSLVAGADTQYF
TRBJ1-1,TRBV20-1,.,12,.,TGCAGTGCTTCGCCTCAAGTGCTTAAGGCTTTCTTT,CSASPQVLKAFF
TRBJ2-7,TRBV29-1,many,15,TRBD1,TGCAGCGTTGAAGGGTCCGGACAGGGGTCCTACGAGCAGTACTTC,CSVEGSGQGSYEQYF
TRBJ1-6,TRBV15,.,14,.,TGTGCCACCAGCGGTGGGGGGAAGAATTCACCCCTCCACTTT,CATSGGGKNSPLHF
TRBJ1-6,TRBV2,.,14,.,TGTGCCAGCAGTTCGGCCTTCTATAATTCACCCCTCCACTTT,CASSSAFYNSPLHF
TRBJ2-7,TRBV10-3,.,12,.,TGTGCCATCGGCAGCCTTCTTTACGAGCAGTACTTC,CAIGSLLYEQYF
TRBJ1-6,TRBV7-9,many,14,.,TGTGCCAGCAGCTTTACAGATTATAATTCACCCCTCCACTTT,CASSFTDYNSPLHF
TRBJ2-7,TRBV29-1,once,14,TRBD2,TGCAGCGCAACCCTAGCGGGCCTATCCTACGAGCAGTACTTC,CSATLAGLSYEQYF
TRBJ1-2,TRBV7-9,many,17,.,TGTGCCAGCAGCTCACCACGGGCCTCACTTCAGGGCTATGGCTACACCTTC,CASSSPRASLQGYGYTF
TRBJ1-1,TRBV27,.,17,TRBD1,TGTGCCAGCAGGCCCCTTCCAAACAGGGGCGGGAACACTGAAGCTTTCTTT,CASRPLPNRGGNTEAFF
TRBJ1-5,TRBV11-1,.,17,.,TGTGCCAGCAGCCTCGGGGCAGTGCTCGAGGGGAATCAGCCCCAGCATTTT,CASSLGAVLEGNQPQHF
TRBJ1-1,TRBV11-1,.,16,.,TGTGCCAGCAGCCCAGGTCAGGAGGGATATTACACTGAAGCTTTCTTT,CASSPGQEGYYTEAFF
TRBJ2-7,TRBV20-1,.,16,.,TGCAGTGCTAGAGTCCTGGGAGCTTTCCAAACCTACGAGCAGTACTTC,CSARVLGAFQTYEQYF
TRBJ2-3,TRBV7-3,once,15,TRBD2,TGTGCCAGCAGCGTCGGGACTAGCGGCACAGATACGCAGTATTTT,CASSVGTSGTDTQYF
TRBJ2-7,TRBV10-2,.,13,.,TGCGCCAGCAGGAGAGGAGGGGAGTACGAGCAGTACTTC,CASRRGGEYEQYF
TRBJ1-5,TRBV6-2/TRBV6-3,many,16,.,TGTGCCAGCAGTTACTCGATGGCAGGGGTGGGCCAGCCCCAGCATTTT,CASSYSMAGVGQPQHF
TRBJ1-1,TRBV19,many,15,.,TGTGCCAGTAAAACAGGACAGAACTTGAACACTGAAGCTTTCTTT,CASKTGQNLNTEAFF